The subject of this entry is one T cell receptor beta chain. Per the authors' pipeline: Counts of nucleated cells, estimated from reference gene primer amplification, were obtained. Data came from immunoSEQ multiplex PCR; TCRdb stores just in-frame clones and leaves some out. V and J calls and clone size are those listed in that table; D and trimming were worked out from the DNA. The table lists some 100,000 clones, nearly 90% of them singletons, with under 7% in the top ten. This record belongs to a study of blood T cell repertoires in COVID-19. Across the whole study: The United States, Italy and Spain provided the acute and convalescent COVID-19 samples. PBMCs, B-cell-depleted T cells, or T cells were the source of the cDNA or gDNA that made up the material.

V was cut by 0 bases and J by 1 base, with 9 bases left in between. Germline V gene data show CDR1 as MGHRA and CDR2 as YSYEKL. The CDR3 consists of 15 residues. Material: peripheral blood. The source of this sequence is a woman aged 55 to 70 with acute or convalescent COVID-19. This chain uses TRBV4-1 with TRBJ1-2, with D perhaps matching TRBD1 (5 bases). CDR3 amino acids: CASSQETDNNYGYTF. CDR3 coding DNA: TGCGCCAGCAGCCAAGAGACAGATAATAACTATGGCTACACCTTC.